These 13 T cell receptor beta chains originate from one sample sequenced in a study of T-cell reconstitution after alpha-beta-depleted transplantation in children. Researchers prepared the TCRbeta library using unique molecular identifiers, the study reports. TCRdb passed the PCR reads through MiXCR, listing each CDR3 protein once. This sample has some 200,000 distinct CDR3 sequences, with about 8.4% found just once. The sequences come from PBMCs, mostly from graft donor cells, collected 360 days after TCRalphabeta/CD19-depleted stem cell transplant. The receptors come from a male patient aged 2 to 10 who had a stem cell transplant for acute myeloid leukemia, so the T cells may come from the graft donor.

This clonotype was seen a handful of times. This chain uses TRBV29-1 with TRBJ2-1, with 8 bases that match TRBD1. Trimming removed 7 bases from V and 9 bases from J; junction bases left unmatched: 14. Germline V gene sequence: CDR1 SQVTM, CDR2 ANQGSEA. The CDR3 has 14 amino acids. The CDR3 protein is CSGRQGMGEVEQFF. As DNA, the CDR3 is TGCAGCGGTAGACAGGGGATGGGTGAAGTTGAGCAGTTCTTC.

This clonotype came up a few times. DNA of the CDR3: TGTGCCAGCAAGACAGGGACCTACCCCCAAGAGACCCAGTACTTC. The encoded protein is CASKTGTYPQETQYF. V gene TRBV11-1 combines with J gene TRBJ2-5; 7 nucleotides match TRBD1. Germline V gene sequence: CDR1 SGHAT, CDR2 FQDESV (reference sequence). Trimming took 7 bases from V and 1 from J; bases not matched to a gene: 9. This CDR3 contains 15 residues.

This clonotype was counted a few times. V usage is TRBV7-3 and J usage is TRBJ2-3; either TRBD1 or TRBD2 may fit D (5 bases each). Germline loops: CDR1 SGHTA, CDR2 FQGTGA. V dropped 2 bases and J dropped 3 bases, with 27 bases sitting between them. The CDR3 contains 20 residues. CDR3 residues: CASSLRTQWGYVRKTDTQYF. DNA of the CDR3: TGTGCCAGCAGCTTACGGACGCAGTGGGGGTATGTGAGGAAAACAGATACGCAGTATTTT.

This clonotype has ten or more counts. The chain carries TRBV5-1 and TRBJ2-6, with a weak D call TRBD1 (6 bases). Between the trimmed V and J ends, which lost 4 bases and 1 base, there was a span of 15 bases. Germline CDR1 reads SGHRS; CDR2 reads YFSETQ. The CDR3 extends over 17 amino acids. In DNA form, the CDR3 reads TGCGCCAGCAGCCTTGGCAGGGGTGTTTCTGGGGCCAACGTCCTGACTTTC. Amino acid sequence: CASSLGRGVSGANVLTF.

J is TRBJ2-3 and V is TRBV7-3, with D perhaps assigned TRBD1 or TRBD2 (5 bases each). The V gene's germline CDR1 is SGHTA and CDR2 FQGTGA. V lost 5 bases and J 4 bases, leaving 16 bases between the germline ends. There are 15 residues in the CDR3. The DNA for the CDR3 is TGTGCCAGCAGCCTCGTCCCGGGGCAGTCAGATACGCAGTATTTT. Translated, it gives CASSLVPGQSDTQYF.

The CDR3 DNA follows: TGTGCCAGCAGTTATGTAGGAGGCGACAGGCCCAGAAACACCATATATTTT. Protein: CASSYVGGDRPRNTIYF. This chain connects TRBV12-3 or TRBV12-4 to TRBJ1-3; maybe TRBD1 (6 bases). This CDR3 has 17 residues. Trimming left V 4 bases short and J 5 bases short, with 21 bases between.

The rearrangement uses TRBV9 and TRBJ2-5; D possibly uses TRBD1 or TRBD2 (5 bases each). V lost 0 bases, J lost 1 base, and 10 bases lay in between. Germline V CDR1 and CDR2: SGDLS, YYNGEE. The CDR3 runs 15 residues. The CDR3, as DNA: TGTGCCAGCAGCGTAGGAGGGGCCGTCCAAGAGACCCAGTACTTC. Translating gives CASSVGGAVQETQYF.

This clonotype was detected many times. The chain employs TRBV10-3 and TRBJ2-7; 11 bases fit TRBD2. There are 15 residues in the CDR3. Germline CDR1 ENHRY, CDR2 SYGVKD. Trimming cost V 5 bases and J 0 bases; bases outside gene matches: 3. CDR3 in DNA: TGTGCCATCAGTCGGGGACTAGCGGACTCCTACGAGCAGTACGTC. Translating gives CAISRGLADSYEQYV.

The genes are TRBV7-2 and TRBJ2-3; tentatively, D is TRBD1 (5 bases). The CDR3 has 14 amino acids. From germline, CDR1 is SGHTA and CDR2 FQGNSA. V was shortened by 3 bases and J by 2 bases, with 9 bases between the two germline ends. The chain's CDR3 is CASSLTVPTDTQYF. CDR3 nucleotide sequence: TGTGCCAGCAGCTTGACAGTTCCCACAGATACGCAGTATTTT.

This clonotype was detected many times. CDR3 sequence reads: CASSVVGTVGNTIYF. CDR3 coding DNA: TGTGCCAGCAGCGTAGTCGGGACAGTTGGAAACACCATATATTTT. The V call is TRBV9, the J call TRBJ1-3; 7 nucleotides line up with TRBD1. Germline V gives CDR1 SGDLS, CDR2 YYNGEE. With 0 bases clipped from V and 3 bases from J, the junction kept 3 bases outside the gene matches. This CDR3 region has 15 residues.

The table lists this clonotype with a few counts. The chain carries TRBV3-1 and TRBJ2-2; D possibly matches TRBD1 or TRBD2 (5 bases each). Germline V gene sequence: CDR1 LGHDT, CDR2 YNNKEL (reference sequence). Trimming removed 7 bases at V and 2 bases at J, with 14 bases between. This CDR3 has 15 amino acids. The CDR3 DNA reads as TGTGCCAGCAAAGCCGAGGGGAGCAACACCGGGGAGCTGTTTTTT. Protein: CASKAEGSNTGELFF.

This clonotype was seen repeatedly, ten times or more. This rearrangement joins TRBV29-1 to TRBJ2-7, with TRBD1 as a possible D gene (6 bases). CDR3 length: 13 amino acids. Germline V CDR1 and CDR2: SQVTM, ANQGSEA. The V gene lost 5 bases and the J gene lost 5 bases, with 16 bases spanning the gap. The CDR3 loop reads CSVLRQGLNEQYF. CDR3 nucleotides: TGCAGCGTTCTGCGGCAGGGGTTGAACGAGCAGTACTTC.

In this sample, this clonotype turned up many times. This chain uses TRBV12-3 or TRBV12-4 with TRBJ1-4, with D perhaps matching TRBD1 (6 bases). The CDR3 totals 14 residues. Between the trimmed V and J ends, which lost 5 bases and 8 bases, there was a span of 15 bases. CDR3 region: CASSRTAWGEKLFF. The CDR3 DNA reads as TGTGCCAGCAGTCGGACAGCCTGGGGCGAAAAACTGTTTTTT.